This TCR beta chain is from a study of beta chain features in type 1 diabetes (dated by TCRdb to 2016 to 2018). Background for the entire study: Patients and healthy donors did not differ in mean age, gender distribution, total cell number or subset yield. A total of some 100,000,000 sorted cells were examined across all samples, and the number of cells per subset was strongly correlated with RNA yield. The study compared TCRB repertoires of sorted circulating CD4+ T cell subsets between recently diagnosed type 1 diabetes patients and matched healthy donors. Regulatory and stem cell-like memory subsets were obtained from only 8 patients and roughly 8 healthy donors, while naive and central memory subsets were obtained from all 30 or so donors.

The germline V gene supplies CDR1 KGHSH and CDR2 LQKENI. At the junction V is shortened by 6 bases and J by 7 bases; bases outside the gene matches: 14. The CDR3 goes from the cysteine to the phenylalanine over 15 residues. The read is trimmed to its CDR3 DNA, 45 bases read in frame from base 1. The entire amount of isolated RNA was reverse transcribed using the High Capacity cDNA Reverse Transcription Kit, so the sequenced TCRB transcripts were expressed ones. Naive, central memory and regulatory T cell samples underwent deep immunoSEQ sequencing, averaging about 3.3 million total reads per sample. After sorted cells were lysed in RLT buffer, RNA was extracted with DNase-treated RNeasy Micro or Mini kits, with the choice depending on cell number. Each cell subset was processed separately to prevent cross-contamination, with patient and healthy donor samples processed together. Using the immunoSEQ multiplex PCR, TCRB sequences were amplified from cDNA into 87-bp fragments spanning the CDR3 region. Amplicons were sequenced on the Illumina HiSeq platform. The paper's processing steps were these. Synthetic template baselines were used to correct PCR bias computationally, reads within Hamming distance 2 were collapsed, and singletons that could not be merged were discarded. Reads were aligned to IMGT to assign V, D and J genes, CDR3 length, and insertions or deletions at six rearrangement sites. Within each subset, clonotype counts were normalized to sorted cell number, and only after that were true diversity and Gini coefficients computed with the tcR R package. The overlap coefficient, calculated on TCRB nucleotide sequences, was used to measure repertoire sharing. As a proxy for the pre-selection repertoire, out-of-frame TCRB sequences from naive cells were analyzed. The table comes from immuneACCESS by way of TCRdb, which keeps in-frame sequences with V and J called. Part of the clones is missing from these tables; in studies checked, under half for an unresolved V gene and the rest for unknown reasons. V and J calls and clone size follow that table, whereas D and trimming were derived from the DNA. The sample profile shows hundreds of thousands of clones; 15% to 18% of them were found once. The top ten hold around 0.1% of the sample.

Results the study describes overall, beyond this receptor: Only small numbers of individuals were included in the HLA sub-analyses, which left unresolved whether HLA type had any influence on TCRB rearrangement. The naive, central memory and regulatory TCRB repertoires appeared to resemble one another more closely among patients than among healthy donors. Sequencing cDNA rather than genomic DNA could over-represent highly expressing activated cells, although activation and CD3 levels did not differ between groups. In all four CD4+ subsets, TCRB CDR3 length was moderately but significantly shorter in type 1 diabetes patients. At VDJ recombination sites, type 1 diabetes patients had fewer insertions and more deleted nucleotides, which implies abnormalities in thymic rearrangement. PCR might favor shorter templates, but patient and control samples were amplified and corrected together, so any skew would affect both groups equally.

With respect to this clone: Which antigen it targets is not known. Per-nucleotide qualities are absent, and no much larger clonotype sits a single base away.

Each donor gave one peripheral blood draw, averaging approximately 120 mL, which was collected into heparinised tubes. Naive, central memory, regulatory and stem cell-like memory CD4+ T cells were sorted on a BD FACSAria II using a panel including CD45RO, CCR7, CD25, CD127, CD95 and CD27. Every sorted population had a purity above 95%. PBMCs were isolated right away by Lymphoprep density gradient centrifugation and were stained directly, without culture. Samples were stained and sorted in pairs, with one healthy donor and one patient per experiment, so that batch effects were minimized. This clonotype was sampled from a man aged 18 to 29 in good health. Specimen: naive CD4+ T cells from blood. The sample's cell subset or site label is to be understood as: true naive CD4+ T cells. The chain was built from TRBV18 and TRBJ2-7; 8 central bases correspond to TRBD1. The DNA sequence is TGTGCCAGCTCGGACTTCCAGGGGGCCTATGGTGAGCAGTACTTC. The resulting protein is CASSDFQGAYGEQYF.